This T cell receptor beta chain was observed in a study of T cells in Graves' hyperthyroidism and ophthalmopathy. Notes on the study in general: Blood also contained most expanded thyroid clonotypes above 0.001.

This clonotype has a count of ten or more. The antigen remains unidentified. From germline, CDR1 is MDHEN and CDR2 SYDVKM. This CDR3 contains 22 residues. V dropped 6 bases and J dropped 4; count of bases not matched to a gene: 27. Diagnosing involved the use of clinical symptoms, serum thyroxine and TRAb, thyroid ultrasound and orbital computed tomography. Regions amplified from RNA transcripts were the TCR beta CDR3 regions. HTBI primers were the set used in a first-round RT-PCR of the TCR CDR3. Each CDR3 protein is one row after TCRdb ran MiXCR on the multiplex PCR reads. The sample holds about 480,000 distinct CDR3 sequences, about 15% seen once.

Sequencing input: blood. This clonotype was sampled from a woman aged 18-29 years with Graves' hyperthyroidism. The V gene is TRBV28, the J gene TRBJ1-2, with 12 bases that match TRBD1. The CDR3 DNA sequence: TGTGCCAGCAGCCTTCCTGGGACAGGGGGCTACCCGGGATCGGTACGCGGCTATGGCTACACCTTC. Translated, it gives CASSLPGTGGYPGSVRGYGYTF.